This entry lists 21 T cell receptor beta chains sequenced from one sample in a study of identical twins. TCRdb re-analysed the 5' RACE reads in MiXCR, keeping a single row per CDR3 protein. The repertoire holds hundreds of thousands of distinct CDR3 sequences, with 9.4% as singletons. The source material was memory (CD45RO+) T cells sorted from blood. These receptors all stem from a woman under 30 in good health.

The chain couples TRBV6-5 to TRBJ1-1; D is possibly TRBD1 (5 bases). Trimming cost V 0 bases and J 3 bases, with 11 bases left between them. CDR3 length: 15 residues. Germline lookup yields CDR1 MNHEY and CDR2 SVGAGI. The chain's CDR3 is CASSYSIQGDTEAFF. CDR3 DNA: TGTGCCAGCAGTTACTCGATCCAGGGTGACACTGAAGCTTTCTTT.

This clonotype was recorded many times. This sequence joins TRBV7-8 and TRBJ1-1; a possible D gene is TRBD1 (6 bases). This CDR3 has 15 amino acids. CDR1 is SGHVS and CDR2 is FQNEAQ in the germline V gene. V was shortened by 2 bases and J by 8 bases, with 18 bases between the two germline ends. In DNA, the CDR3 is TGTGCCAGCAGCTTATACAATTTGCCCGGGACAGAAGCTTTCTTT. It codes for CASSLYNLPGTEAFF.

This clonotype was counted at least ten times. The chain is built from TRBV7-9 and TRBJ2-3; the match to TRBD2 covers 15 bases. Trimming removed 5 bases from V and 4 bases from J; junction bases left unmatched: 4. This CDR3 has 16 amino acids. The germline V gene encodes CDR1 SEHNR and CDR2 FQNEAQ (reference sequence). Here the CDR3 DNA reads TGTGCCAGCAGCACGGGACTAGCGGGAGGCGCAGATACGCAGTATTTT. This translates into CASSTGLAGGADTQYF.

This clonotype was recorded many times. The chain couples TRBV29-1 to TRBJ1-4; tentative D call: TRBD1 (6 bases). CDR3 length: 14 residues. With 6 bases removed from V and 4 bases from J, the gap between germline ends came to 15 bases. Germline assignment: CDR1 SQVTM and CDR2 ANQGSEA. The CDR3 DNA sequence: TGCAGCGTCGACCTACAGGGACGTAATGAAAAACTGTTTTTT. It yields the protein CSVDLQGRNEKLFF.

The chain has TRBV7-2 and TRBJ2-7, with TRBD2 matching over 8 bases. J was trimmed by 5 bases and V by 0 bases; bases with no gene match: 12. The CDR3 totals 17 residues. Germline CDR1 and CDR2: SGHTA and FQGNSA. The CDR3 bases are TGTGCCAGCAGCTTAGCCTTTCACCAGGGACTAGTAGACGAGCAGTACTTC. It specifies CASSLAFHQGLVDEQYF.

This clonotype has a count of ten or more. This chain links TRBV5-1 with TRBJ1-1; 7 bases match TRBD1. Trimming removed 3 bases from V and 1 base from J; junction bases left unmatched: 3. Germline CDR1 is SGHRS and CDR2 is YFSETQ. The CDR3 contains 14 residues. CDR3 residues: CASSSGQPNTEAFF. The DNA for the CDR3 is TGCGCCAGCAGCTCGGGACAGCCGAACACTGAAGCTTTCTTT.

The chain recombines TRBV7-2 with TRBJ2-3; 12 bases fit TRBD2. This CDR3 is 15 amino acids long. V lost 7 bases to trimming and J lost 7 bases; unmatched junction nucleotides: 9. CDR1 and CDR2 from the germline V gene are SGHTA and FQGNSA. The CDR3 DNA is TGTGCCAGCACCAAGACTAGCGGGAGTTCTTATACGCAGTATTTT. Residues: CASTKTSGSSYTQYF.

This clonotype was seen a single time. This sequence joins TRBV15 and TRBJ2-5; no definite D call. From germline, CDR1 is LNHNV and CDR2 YYDKDF (reference sequence). The CDR3 runs 13 residues. The V and J ends lost 0 bases and 7 bases respectively, with 9 bases between them. CDR3 coding DNA: TGTGCCACCAGCAGAGACTATCAGGCGACCCAGTACTTC. This gives the protein CATSRDYQATQYF. The entire variable domain, with the rest obtained from reference TRBV15 and TRBJ2-5, is as follows: DAMVIQNPRYQVTQFGKPVTLSCSQTLNHNVMYWYQQKSSQAPKLLFHYYDKDFNNEADTPDNFQSRRPNTSFCFLDIRSPGLGDTAMYLCATSRDYQATQYFGPGTRLLVL.

This clonotype was observed many times. The chain has TRBV7-9 and TRBJ2-1; a possible D gene is TRBD1 (5 bases). Germline values: CDR1 SEHNR, CDR2 FQNEAQ (reference sequence). The V end lost 1 base, the J end lost 5 bases, and 9 bases lay between the germline ends. The CDR3 is 14 amino acids. The CDR3 DNA reads as TGTGCCAGCAGCTTAGGCCAAGGGGACAATGAGCAGTTCTTC. Translated, it gives CASSLGQGDNEQFF.

This clonotype was counted between two and nine times. V is TRBV2 and J is TRBJ2-7; 9 bases line up with TRBD2. V gave up 3 bases and J gave up 4 bases; unmatched junction bases: 4. In germline, CDR1 is SNHLY, CDR2 FYNNEI. The CDR3 is 14 amino acids. CDR3 sequence (DNA): TGTGCCAGCAGTGATGCCCTAGCGGGGTACGAGCAGTACTTC. It yields the protein CASSDALAGYEQYF.

This clonotype was seen a few times. The rearrangement joins TRBV25-1 to TRBJ2-5; 7 positions agree with TRBD2. This CDR3 contains 13 residues. Germline V gene lookup returns CDR1 MGHDK and CDR2 SYGVNS. V was pared by 3 bases and J by 3 bases, with 1 base of the junction left unmatched. The CDR3 DNA sequence: TGTGCCAGCAGTGATGGGGGGGAAGAGACCCAGTACTTC. Its translation is CASSDGGEETQYF.

The chain has TRBV6-4 and TRBJ1-3; the D is unclear. Looked up from germline, CDR1 is MRHNA and CDR2 is SNTAGT. Trimming removed 0 bases from V and 2 bases from J, with 14 bases in between. This CDR3 is 17 amino acids long. In nucleotides, the CDR3 is TGTGCCAGCAGTGACTCGCGGGCGAAGGAAACTGGAAACACCATATATTTT. It specifies CASSDSRAKETGNTIYF.

This clonotype was picked up many times. The gene calls are TRBV6-2 or TRBV6-3 and TRBJ1-5; weak D call: TRBD1 (6 bases). This CDR3 region has 12 residues. V was trimmed by 2 bases and J by 9 bases, leaving 8 bases between them. The germline V gene has CDR1 MNHEY and CDR2 SVGEGT. CDR3 DNA: TGTGCCAGCAGTTACCAGGGGTTGCCCCAGCATTTT. Translating gives CASSYQGLPQHF.

The table lists this clonotype with a few counts. The chain carries TRBV27 and TRBJ1-1; tentative D call: TRBD1 (5 bases). The CDR3 spans 13 residues. V lost 5 bases and J 5 bases, leaving 12 bases between the germline ends. The germline CDR1 and CDR2 sequences are MNHEY and SMNVEV (reference sequence). For the CDR3, the DNA is TGTGCCAGCAGTAAGACAGTAAGGACTGAAGCTTTCTTT. Protein product: CASSKTVRTEAFF.

This clonotype was observed at least ten times. The V gene is TRBV10-3, the J gene TRBJ1-2; D not resolved. Trimming left V 4 bases short and J 6 bases short, with 18 bases between. Germline V gene sequence: CDR1 ENHRY, CDR2 SYGVKD. The CDR3 spans 15 residues. For the CDR3, the DNA is TGTGCCATCAGTGGGCTGCAGGAAGGGCCCCATGGCTACACCTTC. Amino acid sequence: CAISGLQEGPHGYTF.

The table lists this clonotype with many counts. The chain recombines TRBV10-3 with TRBJ1-1, with TRBD1 as a possible D gene (6 bases). CDR3 size: 11 residues. Germline lookup yields CDR1 ENHRY and CDR2 SYGVKD. With 6 bases removed from V and 8 bases from J, the gap between germline ends came to 10 bases. In DNA, the CDR3 is TGTGCCATCAGGAGGCAGGGGGAAGCTTTCTTT. Its protein is CAIRRQGEAFF.

This chain links TRBV3-1 with TRBJ2-7; 8 bases map to TRBD2. V dropped 1 base and J dropped 7; count of bases not matched to a gene: 9. Looked up from germline, CDR1 is LGHDT and CDR2 is YNNKEL (reference sequence). The CDR3 length is 15 residues. CDR3 protein: CASSQVSGDTGEQYF. The CDR3 coding sequence is TGTGCCAGCAGCCAAGTTAGCGGGGACACGGGGGAGCAGTACTTC.

This clonotype was detected only a few times. The CDR3 DNA reads TGTGCCAGCAGTCAAGGGGTAGTTTATGGCTACACCTTC. It specifies CASSQGVVYGYTF. The J gene is TRBJ1-2, the V gene TRBV12-3 or TRBV12-4, with D tentatively TRBD1 (5 bases). V gave up 5 bases and J gave up 5 bases, with 12 bases separating them. The CDR3 runs 13 residues.

V is TRBV11-1 and J is TRBJ2-2; 9 positions match TRBD2. The CDR3 is 16 amino acids. V was pared by 7 bases and J by 8 bases, with 14 bases of the junction left unmatched. Per the germline V gene, CDR1 is SGHAT and CDR2 is FQDESV (reference sequence). The CDR3 nucleotides read TGTGCCAGCAAGCCAACACCGGGACTAGCTTCTGGGGAGCTGTTTTTT. Its protein is CASKPTPGLASGELFF.

The V gene is TRBV7-9, the J gene TRBJ1-1; possibly TRBD1 for D (6 bases). The CDR3 loop spans 15 amino acids. Germline CDR1 SEHNR, CDR2 FQNEAQ (reference sequence). The V end lost 7 bases, the J end lost 4 bases, and 19 bases lay between the germline ends. CDR3 loop: CASTFEGGYGTEAFF. The CDR3 bases are TGTGCCAGCACCTTCGAAGGGGGGTATGGCACTGAAGCTTTCTTT.

Ten or more counts support this clonotype. J is TRBJ1-1 and V is TRBV7-9, with 8 bases fitting TRBD1. This CDR3 spans 16 amino acids. CDR1 SEHNR and CDR2 FQNEAQ come from the germline V gene (reference sequence). V was pared by 3 bases and J by 0 bases, with 6 bases of the junction left unmatched. CDR3 region: CASSFRSGGMNTEAFF. CDR3 DNA: TGTGCCAGCAGCTTCCGGTCAGGGGGCATGAACACTGAAGCTTTCTTT.